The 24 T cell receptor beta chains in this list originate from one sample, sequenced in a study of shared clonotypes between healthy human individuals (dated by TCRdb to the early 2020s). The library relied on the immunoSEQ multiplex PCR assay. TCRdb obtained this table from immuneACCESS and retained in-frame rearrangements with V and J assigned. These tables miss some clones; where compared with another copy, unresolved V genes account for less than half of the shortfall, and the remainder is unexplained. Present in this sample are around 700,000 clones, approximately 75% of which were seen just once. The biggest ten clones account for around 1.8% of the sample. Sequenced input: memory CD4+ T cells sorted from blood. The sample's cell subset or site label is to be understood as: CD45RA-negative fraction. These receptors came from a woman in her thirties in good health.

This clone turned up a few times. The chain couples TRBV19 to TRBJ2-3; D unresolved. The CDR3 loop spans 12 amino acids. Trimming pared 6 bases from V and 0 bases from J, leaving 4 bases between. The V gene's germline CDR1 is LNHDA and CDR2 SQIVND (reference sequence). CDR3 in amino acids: CASRTSTDTQYF. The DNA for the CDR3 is TGTGCCAGTAGGACGAGCACAGATACGCAGTATTTT.

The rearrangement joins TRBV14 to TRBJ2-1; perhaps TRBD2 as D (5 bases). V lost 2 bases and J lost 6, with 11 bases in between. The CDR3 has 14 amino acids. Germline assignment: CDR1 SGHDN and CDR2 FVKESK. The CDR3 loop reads CASSQQLVGNEQFF. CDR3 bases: TGTGCCAGCAGCCAACAACTAGTAGGCAATGAGCAGTTCTTC. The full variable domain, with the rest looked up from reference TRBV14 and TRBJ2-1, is EAGVTQFPSHSVIEKGQTVTLRCDPISGHDNLYWYRRVMGKEIKFLLHFVKESKQDESGMPNNRFLAERTGGTYSTLKVQPAELEDSGVYFCASSQQLVGNEQFFGPGTRLTVL.

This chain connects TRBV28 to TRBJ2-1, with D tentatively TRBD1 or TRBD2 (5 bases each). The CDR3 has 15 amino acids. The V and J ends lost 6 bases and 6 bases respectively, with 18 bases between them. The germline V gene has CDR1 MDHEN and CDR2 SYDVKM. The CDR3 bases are TGTGCCAGCAGCAGAATCCGGGACGGTGGCAATGAGCAGTTCTTC. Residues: CASSRIRDGGNEQFF.

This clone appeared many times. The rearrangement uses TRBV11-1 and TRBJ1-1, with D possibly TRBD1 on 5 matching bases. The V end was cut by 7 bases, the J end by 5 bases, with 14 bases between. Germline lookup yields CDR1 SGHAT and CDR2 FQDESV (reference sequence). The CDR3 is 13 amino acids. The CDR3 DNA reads TGTGCCAGCAATCCCCAGGGTGAGACTGAAGCTTTCTTT. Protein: CASNPQGETEAFF.

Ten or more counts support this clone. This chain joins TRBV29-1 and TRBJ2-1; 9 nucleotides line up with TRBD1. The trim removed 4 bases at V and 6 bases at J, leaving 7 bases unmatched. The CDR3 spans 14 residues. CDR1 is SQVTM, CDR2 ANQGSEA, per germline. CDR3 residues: CSVVGDRAVNEQFF. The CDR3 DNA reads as TGCAGCGTTGTTGGGGACAGGGCGGTCAATGAGCAGTTCTTC.

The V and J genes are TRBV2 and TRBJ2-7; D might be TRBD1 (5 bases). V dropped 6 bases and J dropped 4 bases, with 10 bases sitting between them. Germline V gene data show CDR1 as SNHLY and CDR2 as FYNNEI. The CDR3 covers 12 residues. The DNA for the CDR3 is TGTGCCAGCAGCCTGGACACATACGAGCAGTACTTC. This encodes CASSLDTYEQYF.

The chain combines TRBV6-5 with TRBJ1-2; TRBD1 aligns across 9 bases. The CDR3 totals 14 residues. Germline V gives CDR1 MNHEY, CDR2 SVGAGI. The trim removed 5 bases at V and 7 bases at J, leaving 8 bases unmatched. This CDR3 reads CASSLGTGISGYTF. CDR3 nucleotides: TGTGCCAGCAGTCTCGGGACAGGGATCTCTGGCTACACCTTC.

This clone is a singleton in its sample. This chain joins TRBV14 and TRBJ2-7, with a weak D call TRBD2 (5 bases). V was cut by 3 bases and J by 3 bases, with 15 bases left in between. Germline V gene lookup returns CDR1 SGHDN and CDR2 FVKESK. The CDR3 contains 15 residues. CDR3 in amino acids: CASSHLSDWYYEQYF. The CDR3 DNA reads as TGTGCCAGCAGCCACCTATCGGACTGGTACTACGAGCAGTACTTC.

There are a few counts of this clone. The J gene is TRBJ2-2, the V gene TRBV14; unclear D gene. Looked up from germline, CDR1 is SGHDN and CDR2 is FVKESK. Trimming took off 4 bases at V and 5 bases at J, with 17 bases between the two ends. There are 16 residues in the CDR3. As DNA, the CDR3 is TGTGCCAGCAGCCCCCAGGCGTATTCCGCGACCGGGGAGCTGTTTTTT. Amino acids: CASSPQAYSATGELFF.

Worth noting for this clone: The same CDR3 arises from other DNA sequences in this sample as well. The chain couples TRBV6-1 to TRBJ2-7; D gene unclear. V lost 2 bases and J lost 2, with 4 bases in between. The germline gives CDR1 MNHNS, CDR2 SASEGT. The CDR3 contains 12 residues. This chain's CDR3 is CASSETAYEQYF. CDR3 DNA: TGTGCCAGCAGTGAAACGGCCTACGAGCAGTACTTC.

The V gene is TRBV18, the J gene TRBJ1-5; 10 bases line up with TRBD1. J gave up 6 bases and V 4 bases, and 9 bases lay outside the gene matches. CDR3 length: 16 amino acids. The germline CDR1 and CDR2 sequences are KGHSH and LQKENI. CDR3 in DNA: TGTGCCAGCTCACTCCAAGGGGGACAGGGGAGTCAGCCCCAGCATTTT. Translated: CASSLQGGQGSQPQHF.

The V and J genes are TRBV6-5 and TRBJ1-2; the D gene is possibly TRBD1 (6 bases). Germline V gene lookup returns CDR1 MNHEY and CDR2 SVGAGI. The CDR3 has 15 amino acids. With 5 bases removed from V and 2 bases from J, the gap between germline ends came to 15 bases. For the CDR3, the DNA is TGTGCCAGCAGTCAACTAGGACAGCCCAACTATGGCTACACCTTC. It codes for CASSQLGQPNYGYTF.

As DNA, the CDR3 is TGTGCCAGCAGAATCCAGGGGAACACAGATACGCAGTATTTT. This gives the protein CASRIQGNTDTQYF. The chain has TRBV28 and TRBJ2-3; D might be TRBD1 (6 bases). V was trimmed by 6 bases and J by 2 bases, leaving 12 bases between them. Per the germline V gene, CDR1 is MDHEN and CDR2 is SYDVKM. The CDR3 is 14 amino acids.

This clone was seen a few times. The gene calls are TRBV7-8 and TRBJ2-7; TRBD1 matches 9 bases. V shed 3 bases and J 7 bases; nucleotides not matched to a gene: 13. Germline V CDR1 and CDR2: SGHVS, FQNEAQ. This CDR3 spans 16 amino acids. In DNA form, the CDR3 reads TGTGCCAGCAGCTTCTATGGCGGACAGGGGCTGCGTGAGCAGTACTTC. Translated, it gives CASSFYGGQGLREQYF.

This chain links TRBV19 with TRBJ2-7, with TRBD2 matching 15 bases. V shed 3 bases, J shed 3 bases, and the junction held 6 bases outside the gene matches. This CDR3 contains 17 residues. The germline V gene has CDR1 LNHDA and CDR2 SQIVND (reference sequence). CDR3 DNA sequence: TGTGCCAGTAGTATCCGGACTAGCGGGAGGGGAGGCTACGAGCAGTACTTC. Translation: CASSIRTSGRGGYEQYF.

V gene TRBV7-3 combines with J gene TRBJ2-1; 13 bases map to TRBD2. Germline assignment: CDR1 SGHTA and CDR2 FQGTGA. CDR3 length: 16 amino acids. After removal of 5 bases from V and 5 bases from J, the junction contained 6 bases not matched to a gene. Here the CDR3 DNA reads TGTGCCAGCAGCACAACTAGCGGGAGGGGGCACAATGAGCAGTTCTTC. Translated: CASSTTSGRGHNEQFF.

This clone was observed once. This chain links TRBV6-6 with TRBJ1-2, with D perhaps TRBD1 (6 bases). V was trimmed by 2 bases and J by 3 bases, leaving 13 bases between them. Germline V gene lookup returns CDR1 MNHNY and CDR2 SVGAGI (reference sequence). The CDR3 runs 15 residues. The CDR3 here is CASSYRGALDYGYTF. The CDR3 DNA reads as TGTGCCAGCAGTTACCGGGGGGCTCTTGACTATGGCTACACCTTC.

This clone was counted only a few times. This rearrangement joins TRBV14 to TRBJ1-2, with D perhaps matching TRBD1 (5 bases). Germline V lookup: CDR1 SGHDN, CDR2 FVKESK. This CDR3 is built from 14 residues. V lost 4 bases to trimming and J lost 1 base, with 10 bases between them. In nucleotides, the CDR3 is TGTGCCAGCAGCCGTGCTGGGGGTAACTATGGCTACACCTTC. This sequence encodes CASSRAGGNYGYTF.

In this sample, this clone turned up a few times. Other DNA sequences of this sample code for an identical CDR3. CDR3 residues: CASKGPLNQPQHF. The CDR3, as DNA: TGTGCCAGTAAAGGACCGCTCAATCAGCCCCAGCATTTT. The rearrangement uses TRBV2 and TRBJ1-5; unclear D gene. Germline V gene sequence: CDR1 SNHLY, CDR2 FYNNEI. CDR3 length equals 13 residues. Trimming shortened V by 9 bases and J by 3 bases, and 12 bases separated the two germline ends.

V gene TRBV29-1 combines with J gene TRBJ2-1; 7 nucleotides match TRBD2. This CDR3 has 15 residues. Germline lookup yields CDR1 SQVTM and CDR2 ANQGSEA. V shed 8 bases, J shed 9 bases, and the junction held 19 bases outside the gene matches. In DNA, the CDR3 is TGCAGCACTCCGCGGGGGTCTAGCCCCTTGGGTGAGCAGTTCTTC. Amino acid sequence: CSTPRGSSPLGEQFF.

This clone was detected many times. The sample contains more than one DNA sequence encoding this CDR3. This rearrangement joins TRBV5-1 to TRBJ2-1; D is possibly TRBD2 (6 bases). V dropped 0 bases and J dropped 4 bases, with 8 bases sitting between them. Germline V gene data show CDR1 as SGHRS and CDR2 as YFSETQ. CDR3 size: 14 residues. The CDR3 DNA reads TGCGCCAGCAGCTTGGGGGACTTTTACAATGAGCAGTTCTTC. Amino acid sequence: CASSLGDFYNEQFF.

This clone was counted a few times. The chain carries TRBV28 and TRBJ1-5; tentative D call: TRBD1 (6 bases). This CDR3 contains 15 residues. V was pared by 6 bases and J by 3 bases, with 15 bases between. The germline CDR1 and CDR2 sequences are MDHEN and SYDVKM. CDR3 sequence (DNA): TGTGCCAGCAGCTCCTCAGGGGTCTCCAATCAGCCCCAGCATTTT. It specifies CASSSSGVSNQPQHF.

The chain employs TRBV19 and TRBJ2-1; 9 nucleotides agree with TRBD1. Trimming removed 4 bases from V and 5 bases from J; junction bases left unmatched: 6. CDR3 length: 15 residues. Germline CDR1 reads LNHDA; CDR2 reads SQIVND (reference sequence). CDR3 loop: CASSSRTGAHNEQFF. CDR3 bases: TGTGCCAGTAGTAGCCGGACAGGGGCCCACAATGAGCAGTTCTTC.

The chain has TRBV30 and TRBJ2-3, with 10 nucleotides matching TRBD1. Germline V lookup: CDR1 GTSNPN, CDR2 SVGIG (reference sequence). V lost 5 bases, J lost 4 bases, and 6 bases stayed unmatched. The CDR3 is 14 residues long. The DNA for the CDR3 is TGTGCCTGGGCGACAGGGGGCGCCTCAGATACGCAGTATTTT. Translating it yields CAWATGGASDTQYF.